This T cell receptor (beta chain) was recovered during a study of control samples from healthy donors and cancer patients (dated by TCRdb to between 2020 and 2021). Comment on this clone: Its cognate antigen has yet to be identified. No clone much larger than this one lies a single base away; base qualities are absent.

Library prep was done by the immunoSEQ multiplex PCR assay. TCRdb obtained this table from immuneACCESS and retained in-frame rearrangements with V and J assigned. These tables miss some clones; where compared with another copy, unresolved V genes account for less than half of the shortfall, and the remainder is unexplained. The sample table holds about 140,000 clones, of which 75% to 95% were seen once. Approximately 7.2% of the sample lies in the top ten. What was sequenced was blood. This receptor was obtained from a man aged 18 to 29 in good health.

The DNA sequence follows: TGTGCCAGCACCCCGGGAGTAGCGGGGCCAGGGCAGTTCTTC. Its protein product is CASTPGVAGPGQFF. The V gene is TRBV7-2 and the J gene is TRBJ2-1; 8 central bases correspond to TRBD2. Clipping removes 7 bases from V and 12 bases from J, with 14 as the unmatched junction base count. The CDR3 covers 14 residues, taking in both the cysteine and the phenylalanine. Only the CDR3 part of the read is kept: 42 bases, read in frame from the first base. CDR1 SGHTA and CDR2 FQGNSA were looked up in the germline V gene. Extended through the reference TRBV7-2 and TRBJ2-1 proteins, this CDR3 yields the full variable domain: GAGVSQSPSNKVTEKGKDVELRCDPISGHTALYWYRQSLGQGLEFLIYFQGNSAPDKSGLPSDRFSAERTGGSVSTLTIQRTQQEDSAVYLCASTPGVAGPGQFFGPGTRLTVL.